Listed below are T cell receptor beta chains from one sample, sequenced in a study of shared clonotypes between healthy human individuals. Sequenced by immunoSEQ multiplex PCR; TCRdb stores in-frame clones only, minus some. The table records about 1,500,000 clones, over 95% of them present only once. Input material: naive CD4+ T cells sorted from blood. Receptors originate from a man younger than 40 in good health. The CDR3 runs from the conserved cysteine through the conserved F or W. A D gene is named only where the DNA matches it firmly. Only some rows state a clone size, as once, few, many or a class for expanded clones.

V gene	clone size	D gene	J gene	CDR3 DNA	CDR3 protein
TRBV11-2	NA	NA	TRBJ2-7	TGTGCCAGCAGCTTAGCGGGGTCCTTCGAGCAGTACTTC	CASSLAGSFEQYF
TRBV5-1	NA	TRBD2	TRBJ2-2	TGCGCCAGCAGCTTGGGAGCTAGCGGGGTCGGGGAGCTGTTTTTT	CASSLGASGVGELFF
TRBV4-3	NA	NA	TRBJ2-7	TGCGCCAGCAGCCACGGGGATGGCTACGAGCAGTACTTC	CASSHGDGYEQYF
TRBV6-6	NA	NA	TRBJ1-3	TGTGCCAGCAGTTACTTAAACACCATATATTTT	CASSYLNTIYF
TRBV10-3	NA	TRBD1	TRBJ2-1	TGTGCCATCAGCCAGGGACAGTCCTACAATGAGCAGTTCTTC	CAISQGQSYNEQFF
TRBV18	few	TRBD1	TRBJ1-4	TGTGCCAGCTCAAAGGGACAGGGATATGAAAAACTGTTTTTT	CASSKGQGYEKLFF
TRBV2	NA	NA	TRBJ2-7	TGTGCCAGCAGTGATCGGCCTCTAATCCCCTACGAGCAGTACTTC	CASSDRPLIPYEQYF
TRBV4-3	NA	TRBD1	TRBJ1-5	TGCGCCAGCAGCCAAGATCTGAGGATCCAGGGGGCGTTAAATCAGCCCCAGCATTTT	CASSQDLRIQGALNQPQHF
TRBV4-3	NA	NA	TRBJ1-3	TGCGCCAGCAGCCAGGATCTCGGGTCCAGCTCTGGAAACACCATATATTTT	CASSQDLGSSSGNTIYF
TRBV2	NA	NA	TRBJ1-5	TGTGCCAGCAGTCTTAAGGTTGGAGTTGGGCCCCAGCATTTT	CASSLKVGVGPQHF
TRBV28	NA	NA	TRBJ2-7	TGTGCCAGCAGAGGGTTCTCGGGACTGGCTGCCGAGCAGTACTTC	CASRGFSGLAAEQYF
TRBV20-1	NA	NA	TRBJ2-7	TGCAGTGCTAAAGGATCTCCCGAGCAGTACTTC	CSAKGSPEQYF
TRBV19	NA	NA	TRBJ2-6	TGTGCCAGTAGTAGGTGGTCCGGGGCCAACGTCCTGACTTTC	CASSRWSGANVLTF
TRBV19	NA	NA	TRBJ1-1	TGTGCCAGTAGTGGCCCGAACACTGAAGCTTTCTTT	CASSGPNTEAFF
TRBV5-1	once	NA	TRBJ1-3	TGCGCCAGCAGCCTCGACCCTAGCTCTGGAAACACCATATATTTT	CASSLDPSSGNTIYF
TRBV7-2	NA	NA	TRBJ2-5	TGTGCCAGCAGCTTAGTGCGAGAGACCCAGTACTTC	CASSLVRETQYF
TRBV6-5	NA	NA	TRBJ2-7	TGTGCCAGCAGTCAAAACAGGCGCTACGAGCAGTACTTC	CASSQNRRYEQYF
TRBV5-1	NA	TRBD1	TRBJ2-1	TGCGCCAGCAGCTTGGTTGGACAGGGGAACTACAATGAGCAGTTCTTC	CASSLVGQGNYNEQFF
TRBV10-3	NA	NA	TRBJ2-7	TGTGCCATCAGTCGGGACCACTTGGAGCAGTACTTC	CAISRDHLEQYF
TRBV5-1	NA	TRBD1	TRBJ2-1	TGCGCCAGCAGCTTGGCCCCGGGACAGGTCAACAATGAGCAGTTCTTC	CASSLAPGQVNNEQFF
TRBV10-3	NA	TRBD1	TRBJ2-1	TGTGCCATCAGGAGACAGGGGGGTGAGAATGAGCAGTTCTTC	CAIRRQGGENEQFF
TRBV6-5	NA	NA	TRBJ2-3	TGTGCCAGCAGTTACAGCCGTAGCACAGATACGCAGTATTTT	CASSYSRSTDTQYF
TRBV28	NA	NA	TRBJ1-5	TGTGCCAGCAGTTCGACGGGCAATCAGCCCCAGCATTTT	CASSSTGNQPQHF
TRBV5-1	NA	NA	TRBJ2-5	TGCGCCAGCTCCGGCGGAGATTTAGGAAAAGAGACCCAGTACTTC	CASSGGDLGKETQYF
TRBV29-1	NA	TRBD2	TRBJ2-3	TGCAGCGCCGGGACTAGCGGAGATACGCAGTATTTT	CSAGTSGDTQYF
TRBV27	once	TRBD1	TRBJ2-7	TGTGCCAGCAGTTTATCGACAGGGGGAATTAACGAGCAGTACTTC	CASSLSTGGINEQYF
TRBV7-9	NA	TRBD2	TRBJ2-3	TGTGCCAGCAGCTCTAGCGGAGGCACAGATACGCAGTATTTT	CASSSSGGTDTQYF
TRBV6-4	NA	NA	TRBJ2-1	TGTGCCAGCAGTGCAGGACAGAGCTCCTACAATGAGCAGTTCTTC	CASSAGQSSYNEQFF
TRBV10-3	NA	TRBD2	TRBJ2-3	TGTGCCATCAGTGGGCTAGCGGGAGCCACAGATACGCAGTATTTT	CAISGLAGATDTQYF
TRBV14	NA	TRBD2	TRBJ2-3	TGTGCCAGCAGCCAAGAATTGCCTAGCGGGAGGCATACGCAGTATTTT	CASSQELPSGRHTQYF
TRBV28	NA	NA	TRBJ1-5	TGTGCTAACGGAGAGGGGAATCAGCCCCAGCATTTT	CANGEGNQPQHF
TRBV28	NA	TRBD2	TRBJ2-7	TGTGCCAGCAGGTGGTGGAGTAGCGGGAGTAGCGAGCAGTACTTC	CASRWWSSGSSEQYF
TRBV7-2	NA	NA	TRBJ2-1	TGTGCCAGCAGCTCGAGGAGCTCCTACAATGAGCAGTTCTTC	CASSSRSSYNEQFF
TRBV9	NA	NA	TRBJ1-5	TGTGCCAGCAGCTTATCCTCTAGCAATCAGCCCCAGCATTTT	CASSLSSSNQPQHF
TRBV20-1	NA	NA	TRBJ2-7	TGCAGTGCCAAAAACCTCGAGGCGTACTTC	CSAKNLEAYF
TRBV7-8	NA	TRBD2	TRBJ2-5	TGTGCCGGCTCATTTGGCGGGAGGCTAGGGGAGACCCAGTACTTC	CAGSFGGRLGETQYF
TRBV10-3	NA	TRBD1	TRBJ1-2	TGTGCCATCAGTGATCCCCGACAGGGGGGAATTAACTATGGCTACACCTTC	CAISDPRQGGINYGYTF
TRBV10-3	NA	TRBD2	TRBJ2-3	TGTGCCATCAGTGTCAGGGCTAGCGGAAGCACAGATACGCAGTATTTT	CAISVRASGSTDTQYF
TRBV11-2	NA	NA	TRBJ2-5	TGTGCCAGCAGCCCCGGGCCTGGTAGGGGGACCCAGTACTTC	CASSPGPGRGTQYF
TRBV4-1	NA	NA	TRBJ2-5	TGCGCCAGCAGCATCGCGGGTAGTGGGGGCCAAGAGACCCAGTACTTC	CASSIAGSGGQETQYF
TRBV11-2	NA	NA	TRBJ2-7	TGTGCCAGCAGCGAGCCGGGACTGTTCTACGAGCAGTACTTC	CASSEPGLFYEQYF
TRBV4-1	NA	NA	TRBJ2-1	TGCGCCAGCAGCCAAGATGAAGCGGCTGCCTACAATGAGCAGTTCTTC	CASSQDEAAAYNEQFF
TRBV19	NA	TRBD2	TRBJ2-1	TGTGCCACCAAAGGTGGTAGCGGGAGAACTGAGCAGTTCTTC	CATKGGSGRTEQFF
TRBV25-1	NA	NA	TRBJ2-7	TGTGCCAGCAGTGAATTTCCCAGCTCCTACGAGCAGTACTTC	CASSEFPSSYEQYF
TRBV11-2	NA	NA	TRBJ2-7	TGTGCCAGCAGCCGGGGGACATACGCCTACGAGCAGTACTTC	CASSRGTYAYEQYF
TRBV9	NA	NA	TRBJ2-7	TGTGCCAGCAGCCCTACAGGGTACTACGAGCAGTACTTC	CASSPTGYYEQYF
TRBV9	NA	TRBD2	TRBJ2-7	TGTGCCAGCAGCGTAGGACTAGCGGGCTCCCCTACCTACGAGCAGTACTTC	CASSVGLAGSPTYEQYF
TRBV2	NA	NA	TRBJ1-1	TGTGCCAGCACCACGGAAGGACCACTCAGCAAAGCTTTCTTT	CASTTEGPLSKAFF
TRBV5-5	once	TRBD1	TRBJ2-7	TGTGCCAGCAGCTTAACCGGGACAGGGAGTTACGAGCAGTACTTC	CASSLTGTGSYEQYF
TRBV15	NA	TRBD1	TRBJ2-1	TGTGCCACCAGCAGAGTTAAGGGACAGGGGGTTAGTGAGCAGTTCTTC	CATSRVKGQGVSEQFF
TRBV6-1	NA	TRBD2	TRBJ2-5	TGTGCCAGCAGTGAAGCGGGAAGGGGACTAGCGGGAGTTGGGGAGACCCAGTACTTC	CASSEAGRGLAGVGETQYF
TRBV5-1	NA	NA	TRBJ2-3	TGCGCCAGCAGCTTGGGCCTGGCCACAGATACGCAGTATTTT	CASSLGLATDTQYF
TRBV7-6	NA	TRBD1	TRBJ1-5	TGTGCCAGCAGCAAAGACAGGGGGCCCAATCAGCCCCAGCATTTT	CASSKDRGPNQPQHF
TRBV27	once	TRBD2	TRBJ2-7	TGTGCCAGCTCTAGCGGGAGGGCCTCGTACGAGCAGTACTTC	CASSSGRASYEQYF
TRBV4-3	NA	TRBD1	TRBJ2-4	TGCGCCAGCAGCCAGGGGACAGAAAAAAACATTCAGTACTTC	CASSQGTEKNIQYF